The source of this T cell receptor beta chain is a study of cytomegalovirus exposure and HLA in healthy donors (dated by TCRdb to 2015 to 2018). Study-level background: According to an earlier analysis of around 600 of the donors, 150 million to 200 million T cells yielded 117 million unique TCR beta sequences and about 300 Gb of sequence data. In the later analysis, no new phenotypic data were used to find candidate immune exposures; instead, reliance was placed on TCR beta sequences and their occurrence across donors. The number of typed donors differed by locus: roughly 620-640 for A, B, C, DRB1 and DQB1; approximately 520 for DQA1; 606 for DPA1; and some 450 for DPB1. The study aimed to test whether signatures of past pathogen exposure could be identified by cataloging public T cell receptors. An earlier analysis of 587 of the donors used high-throughput TCR beta sequencing to judge whether each TCR beta V gene segment behaved as functional or pseudogenic. All discovery cohort repertoires had been generated on a single sequencing platform. Because of strong linkage in the cohort, five DR-DQ haplotypes were treated as single units for association and clustering. The genetic ancestry cluster associated with self-reported Caucasian donors included over 65% of the roughly 380 genotyped donors. Donor age, sex, ethnicity and CMV serostatus were compiled together with the repertoire data. To predict cytomegalovirus infection status, the study brought together high-throughput TCR immunosequencing, statistical association of individual TCRs with disease status, and machine learning. To study patterns of TCR occurrence, a later analysis re-analyzed previously published TCR beta repertoires from under 750 donors and added high-resolution HLA genotyping. About 330 gigabases of sequencing data and 70 million to 100 million unique TCR sequences made up an early release that covered 500 to 700 HLA-typed donors. A separate validation cohort of roughly 130 different subjects was used in addition to the roughly 670-subject first cohort. A later genetic analysis took genome-wide SNP genotypes for 398 of the 666 donors and used that subset as a discovery cohort. HLA typing included class I and class II loci at four-digit resolution. The study used immunosequencing to profile the T cell repertoires of several hundred subjects and linked those repertoires to cytomegalovirus serostatus. Among some 410 genotyped donors of the cohort, an average of approximately 230,000 unique TCR beta nucleotide sequences were sequenced per donor, around 18% of them non-productive. What the work shows at the level of the full study, not this receptor alone: According to a later analysis, most CMV-associated TCR beta chains appeared to be HLA-restricted, and the HLA associations seemed to be driven largely by CMV exposure. In a later analysis, HLA-associated TCR beta chains were found to be more clonally expanded and to have lower generation probabilities than equally common non-associated chains. According to a later analysis, TCR association rates differed among HLA loci, with DRB1 alleles showing the most associated TCRs and HLA-C alleles showing the fewest. At a false discovery rate of 0.05, a later analysis linked some 18,000 TCR beta sequences to specific HLA alleles. The study listed 150 to 200 TCR beta chains as associated with cytomegalovirus. In vitro tests confirmed that a few of the cytomegalovirus-associated TCR beta chains recognize cytomegalovirus antigens. An association between a missense DCLRE1C variant and V-gene and J-gene trimming of TCR beta chains was found in a later genetic analysis and replicated in an independent cohort. In an earlier analysis of a few hundred of the donors, most TCR beta V segments were observed in productive rearrangements about 87% or about 30% of the time, broadly matching IMGT annotations. According to a later analysis, parvovirus B19, influenza, CMV and Epstein-Barr virus appeared linked to several top co-occurrence clusters. Because some donors lacked HLA typing at each locus, the association tests relied only on the typed subset. The 87-base-pair reads could not distinguish some IMGT-functional V segments, including TRBV6-2 and TRBV6-3, so those segments were excluded. The authors suggested that the approach could potentially be generalized to other disease states and immunological phenotypes. Only TCR beta chains were sequenced in this cohort, and the absence of alpha or paired-chain data limited detectable features. Roughly uniform sequencing depth across donors was assumed in presence/absence analyses, although this assumption may not hold. Across donors, most TCR sequences were observed very rarely, whereas some public TCRs were present in many individuals. Linkage disequilibrium might explain the correlated functional status among segregating V segments, but an unknown experimental factor could not be ruled out. The earlier analysis of approximately 540 of the donors excluded approximately 15 rarely observed V segments, including chromosome 9 orphons, because counts were too low. A cluster of highly shared sequence variants was judged likely to represent a technical artifact of the sequencing pipeline. In a later genetic analysis, fewer N-insertions in productive TCRs were reported among donors in an Asian-associated ancestry cluster than the roughly 700-donor mean. Strong co-occurrence of HLA alleles, especially DR and DQ, made assigning TCR associations to individual alleles difficult. The classifier was reported to diagnose cytomegalovirus status with high specificity and sensitivity in both the original cohort and the validation cohort. A further reported finding was that TCR beta sequences accurately predicted the HLA-A and HLA-B alleles for most subjects in the first cohort. For the cohort, immune exposure information was limited to CMV serostatus.

Trimming leaves V shorter by 2 bases and J shorter by 7 bases, with the junction holding 7 bases beyond the gene matches. Measured from the cysteine to the phenylalanine, the CDR3 is 14 residues long. Only the CDR3 DNA stays, 42 bases, in frame from base 1. The germline V gene (reference sequence) specifies GTSNPN as CDR1 and SVGIG as CDR2. For this clone: Its antigen is currently not known. Base-call qualities are not available, and no considerably larger clone is one nucleotide away.

The cohort comprised around 700 healthy bone marrow donors. Cohort members were all nominally healthy when sampled, although unrecorded immune exposures were likely present. The donor tested CMV seropositive and was one of the 289 seropositive cohort members. Every donor gave a peripheral blood sample, and the peripheral blood mononuclear cells from that sample were used for TCR beta sequencing. The Qiagen DNeasy Blood Extraction Kit was used to extract genomic DNA from the blood cell samples. The library was obtained by the immunoSEQ multiplex PCR assay. For the multiplex PCR, a mixture combining 60 forward primers for TCR Vbeta segments and 13 reverse primers for TCR Jbeta segments was used. A multiplex PCR assay on genomic DNA amplified the CDR3 region of rearranged TCR beta genes. The Illumina HiSeq System was used to sequence the amplified TCR beta libraries as 87-base-pair reads. In the paper's pipeline: A later analysis counted tens of millions of unique TCR beta chains across the 700 or so repertoires, and some 11 million of these chains were shared by at least two donors. A nearest-neighbor algorithm error-corrected the raw reads and collapsed the reads into unique sequences, merging closely related sequences to remove PCR and sequencing errors. To assign V, D and J gene segments, CDR3 sequences were aligned to IMGT reference sequences. For a sequence to be retained, a match of at least six nucleotides was required to both a V gene segment and a J gene segment. Rearrangements were called productive when the CDR3 lacked stop codons and stayed in frame with V and J; all others were non-productive. Following IMGT convention, CDR3 was defined as the stretch from the second conserved V-encoded cysteine up to the conserved J-encoded phenylalanine. The earlier analysis of 500 to 600 of the donors excluded sequences that lacked an unambiguous match to a single V gene segment. In an earlier analysis of 450 to 750 of the donors, a V segment was called functional when productive rearrangements were above 56.7%, and segregating when the standard deviation between donors exceeded 5%. A statistical classification framework was built for diagnosing cytomegalovirus status from the catalog of TCR beta chain sequences. In a later analysis, TCR nucleotide sequences were compared against IMGT/GENE-DB human TR gene sequences so that V and J genes could be assigned. In a later analysis, CDR3 sequences and most-parsimonious VDJ recombination scenarios were assigned using the TCRdist pipeline. A later analysis defined each TCR beta chain by its CDR3 amino acid sequence plus V-gene family, and excluded reads lacking a unique V-gene family. As a way to deal with suspected cross-contamination and a sequencing artifact, a later analysis dropped 640 or so nucleotide sequences that were highly shared and had low generation probability. In a later analysis, a clonal expansion index was calculated for each public chain from normalized within-repertoire ranks of inferred template counts. Generation probabilities in a later analysis came from a VDJ recombination model fitted to out-of-frame rearrangements, and those results were checked against IGoR. A later analysis scored TCR-TCR, TCR-HLA and TCR-CMV co-occurrence with hypergeometric tests, applying a repertoire-size bias correction to TCR pairs. A later analysis estimated false discovery rates by permuting HLA or CMV assignments 20 times. In a later analysis, co-occurring TCRs were grouped with DBSCAN, and TCRdist sequence similarity was added when clustering was performed within HLA-allele-positive subsets. Repertoires with fewer than 30,000 or more than 120,000 public chains were left out of co-occurrence clustering, as were a handful of repertoires with anomalous nucleotide sharing. The table comes from immuneACCESS by way of TCRdb, which keeps in-frame sequences with V and J called. Part of the clones is missing from these tables; in studies checked, under half for an unresolved V gene and the rest for unknown reasons. V and J calls and clone size are as listed in that table; D and trimming were resolved from the DNA. Present in this sample are around 200,000 clones, roughly 88% of which were seen just once. Around 1.2% of the sample is held by the ten biggest clonotypes.

Rearrangement joined TRBV30 to TRBJ2-2; TRBD1 lines up with 7 middle nucleotides. The sample consisted of PBMCs. The receptor comes from a girl aged 2-9 years in good health and CMV-seropositive. At the DNA level, the sequence is TGTGCCTGGAGTTGGGATAGGGACAGCGGGGAGCTGTTTTTT. This gives the protein CAWSWDRDSGELFF.